The rows below give T cell receptor beta chains drawn from one sample of a study of T-cell reconstitution after alpha-beta-depleted transplantation in children. TCRdb re-called the PCR reads with MiXCR, one entry per CDR3 protein. The profile shows some 830,000 distinct CDR3 sequences, roughly 15% of them singletons. The sequenced sample was PBMCs, mostly from graft donor cells, obtained 360 days after TCRalphabeta/CD19-depleted stem cell transplant. These receptors were taken from a male patient aged 10-17 years who had a stem cell transplant for acute lymphoblastic leukemia, so the T cells may come from the graft donor. The CDR3 runs from the conserved cysteine through the conserved F or W. The order of the fields is clone size, J gene, V gene, D gene, CDR3 DNA, CDR3 protein. The D gene is left open where the match is weak. Part of the rows lack a size; the others show once, few, many or a class for expanded clones.

abundance: few; j_gene: TRBJ2-7; v_gene: TRBV9; d_gene: TRBD1; CDR3nt: TGTGCCAGCAGCGTAGCACCGACAGGGGTCTACGAGCAGTACTTC; CDR3aa: CASSVAPTGVYEQYF
abundance: many; j_gene: TRBJ2-1; v_gene: TRBV29-1; d_gene: TRBD2; CDR3nt: TGCAGCGCTCGCGGACTAGCGGGAGGGAAGGCCCATGAGCAGTTCTTC; CDR3aa: CSARGLAGGKAHEQFF
abundance: many; j_gene: TRBJ2-1; v_gene: TRBV20-1; d_gene: TRBD2; CDR3nt: TGCAGTGCCTCGGGACTAGCCTACAATGAGCAGTTCTTC; CDR3aa: CSASGLAYNEQFF
abundance: .; j_gene: TRBJ2-6; v_gene: TRBV21-1; d_gene: .; CDR3nt: TGTGCCAGCAGTCCCAGTCGGGGTTCCGGGGCCAACGTCCTGACTTTC; CDR3aa: CASSPSRGSGANVLTF
abundance: .; j_gene: TRBJ2-5; v_gene: TRBV10-3; d_gene: TRBD2; CDR3nt: TGTGCCATCAGTGATCCCCAAGGGGGACTAGCGGGAGAAGAGACCCAGTACTTC; CDR3aa: CAISDPQGGLAGEETQYF
abundance: .; j_gene: TRBJ2-3; v_gene: TRBV3-1; d_gene: TRBD2; CDR3nt: TGTGCCAGCAGCCAAGATCTAGCGGGAGGAGGAGATACGCAGTATTTT; CDR3aa: CASSQDLAGGGDTQYF
abundance: once; j_gene: TRBJ2-7; v_gene: TRBV29-1; d_gene: .; CDR3nt: TGCAGCGTTGTAGTCCCAGGGTCCTACGAGCAGTACTTC; CDR3aa: CSVVVPGSYEQYF
abundance: .; j_gene: TRBJ2-3; v_gene: TRBV19; d_gene: TRBD2; CDR3nt: TGTGCCAGTAGACCCGCGGGAGGGCCTGGCGCAGATACGCAGTATTTT; CDR3aa: CASRPAGGPGADTQYF
abundance: many; j_gene: TRBJ2-5; v_gene: TRBV24-1; d_gene: TRBD2; CDR3nt: TGTGCCACCAGTGCTAGCGGGAGCGGAGAGACCCAGTACTTC; CDR3aa: CATSASGSGETQYF
abundance: .; j_gene: TRBJ2-5; v_gene: TRBV2; d_gene: .; CDR3nt: TGTGCCAGTCAAGAGACCCAGTACTTC; CDR3aa: CASQETQYF
abundance: few; j_gene: TRBJ2-5; v_gene: TRBV4-2; d_gene: .; CDR3nt: TGTGCCAGCAGCCAACCGGCCTTCCAAGAGACCCAGTACTTC; CDR3aa: CASSQPAFQETQYF
abundance: few; j_gene: TRBJ2-1; v_gene: TRBV29-1; d_gene: .; CDR3nt: TGCAGCGTTGAGGGGGAACTACTGTATCGGAATGAGCAGTTCTTC; CDR3aa: CSVEGELLYRNEQFF
abundance: .; j_gene: TRBJ2-5; v_gene: TRBV10-3; d_gene: TRBD2; CDR3nt: TGTGCCATCAGCGAAAGACTAGCGGGAGGCAACCAAGAGACCCAGTACTTC; CDR3aa: CAISERLAGGNQETQYF
abundance: .; j_gene: TRBJ2-5; v_gene: TRBV11-2; d_gene: TRBD2; CDR3nt: TGTGCCAGCTTGCGGGGTCGTGGCGGGAGTTTGGAGACCCAGTACTTC; CDR3aa: CASLRGRGGSLETQYF
abundance: many; j_gene: TRBJ2-7; v_gene: TRBV12-3/TRBV12-4; d_gene: TRBD2; CDR3nt: TGTGCCAGCAGCCCGGGACTAGCGGGAGCGCGCGAGCAGTACTTC; CDR3aa: CASSPGLAGAREQYF
abundance: many; j_gene: TRBJ2-7; v_gene: TRBV29-1; d_gene: TRBD2; CDR3nt: TGCAGCGTTGAAGAAAATAGCGGGAGGGCCAACGAGCAGTACTTC; CDR3aa: CSVEENSGRANEQYF
abundance: few; j_gene: TRBJ2-2; v_gene: TRBV24-1; d_gene: .; CDR3nt: TGTGCCACCAGTGATTGGAACAGCCTGAACACCGGGGAGCTGTTTTTT; CDR3aa: CATSDWNSLNTGELFF
abundance: many; j_gene: TRBJ2-1; v_gene: TRBV11-1; d_gene: TRBD2; CDR3nt: TGTGCCAGCAGCTTACCGCATGCTAGCGGCGAAAGCTCCTACAATGAGCAGTTCTTC; CDR3aa: CASSLPHASGESSYNEQFF
abundance: .; j_gene: TRBJ2-1; v_gene: TRBV25-1; d_gene: TRBD2; CDR3nt: TGTGCCAGCAGTCGACTTAGCGGGAGGGCCGGAAATGAGCAGTTCTTC; CDR3aa: CASSRLSGRAGNEQFF
abundance: many; j_gene: TRBJ2-1; v_gene: TRBV4-1; d_gene: .; CDR3nt: TGCGCCAGCAGCCAACCAACTAGACGCAATGAGCAGTTCTTC; CDR3aa: CASSQPTRRNEQFF
abundance: few; j_gene: TRBJ2-3; v_gene: TRBV5-1; d_gene: .; CDR3nt: TGCGCCAGCAGCTTGGCTGATGGCGTAGATACGCAGTATTTT; CDR3aa: CASSLADGVDTQYF
abundance: few; j_gene: TRBJ2-5; v_gene: TRBV18; d_gene: TRBD2; CDR3nt: TGTGCCAGCTCCTCCGGGGGGGGCAATGTCGACGGGACCCAGTACTTC; CDR3aa: CASSSGGGNVDGTQYF
abundance: few; j_gene: TRBJ2-3; v_gene: TRBV3-1; d_gene: .; CDR3nt: TGTGCCAGCAGCCATTACTCACAGGGGAGGGCAGATACGCAGTATTTT; CDR3aa: CASSHYSQGRADTQYF
abundance: .; j_gene: TRBJ2-7; v_gene: TRBV7-2; d_gene: TRBD1; CDR3nt: TGTGCCAGCAGCTTACGAGGACAGGGGGCCTCCTACGAGCAGTACTTC; CDR3aa: CASSLRGQGASYEQYF
abundance: few; j_gene: TRBJ2-7; v_gene: TRBV10-3; d_gene: .; CDR3nt: TGTGCCATCAAGGGCCACAGACCAGGTTACGAGCAGTACTTC; CDR3aa: CAIKGHRPGYEQYF
abundance: .; j_gene: TRBJ2-7; v_gene: TRBV5-1; d_gene: TRBD2; CDR3nt: TGCGCCAGCAGCTGGGGGACTAGCGCCTCCTACGAGCAGTACTTC; CDR3aa: CASSWGTSASYEQYF
abundance: few; j_gene: TRBJ2-2; v_gene: TRBV24-1; d_gene: .; CDR3nt: TGTGCCACCAGTGTCTCGGGACCCACCGGGGAGCTGTTTTTT; CDR3aa: CATSVSGPTGELFF
abundance: .; j_gene: TRBJ2-4; v_gene: TRBV11-2; d_gene: TRBD2; CDR3nt: TGTGCCAGCAGCTCAGGACTAGCGGGAGGCGGAGGAAACATTCAGTACTTC; CDR3aa: CASSSGLAGGGGNIQYF
abundance: few; j_gene: TRBJ2-2; v_gene: TRBV29-1; d_gene: .; CDR3nt: TGCAGCGTTGAACCGGGGACCGGGGAGCTGTTTTTT; CDR3aa: CSVEPGTGELFF
abundance: .; j_gene: TRBJ2-4; v_gene: TRBV12-3/TRBV12-4; d_gene: .; CDR3nt: TGTGCCAGCAGCCTTAGTGGCATTCAGTACTTC; CDR3aa: CASSLSGIQYF
abundance: .; j_gene: TRBJ2-1; v_gene: TRBV20-1; d_gene: .; CDR3nt: TGCAGTGCTAGAGGAGGCGCTAAGGGCTACAATGAGCAGTTCTTC; CDR3aa: CSARGGAKGYNEQFF
abundance: many; j_gene: TRBJ1-1; v_gene: TRBV9; d_gene: TRBD1; CDR3nt: TGTGCCAGCAGCGTAGGCGGCCAGGGGGCGACTGAAGCTTTCTTT; CDR3aa: CASSVGGQGATEAFF
abundance: .; j_gene: TRBJ2-3; v_gene: TRBV29-1; d_gene: TRBD2; CDR3nt: TGCAGCGTTGAAGACCCATGGACTAGCGGGAGGGCCATCGCAGATACGCAGTATTTT; CDR3aa: CSVEDPWTSGRAIADTQYF
abundance: many; j_gene: TRBJ2-7; v_gene: TRBV5-1; d_gene: TRBD2; CDR3nt: TGTGCCAGCTCATTAGCGGGAGGAGGGACCTACGAGCAGTACTTC; CDR3aa: CASSLAGGGTYEQYF
abundance: .; j_gene: TRBJ2-7; v_gene: TRBV5-6; d_gene: .; CDR3nt: TGTGCCAGCAGTTACGACATTACCTACGAGCAGTACTTC; CDR3aa: CASSYDITYEQYF